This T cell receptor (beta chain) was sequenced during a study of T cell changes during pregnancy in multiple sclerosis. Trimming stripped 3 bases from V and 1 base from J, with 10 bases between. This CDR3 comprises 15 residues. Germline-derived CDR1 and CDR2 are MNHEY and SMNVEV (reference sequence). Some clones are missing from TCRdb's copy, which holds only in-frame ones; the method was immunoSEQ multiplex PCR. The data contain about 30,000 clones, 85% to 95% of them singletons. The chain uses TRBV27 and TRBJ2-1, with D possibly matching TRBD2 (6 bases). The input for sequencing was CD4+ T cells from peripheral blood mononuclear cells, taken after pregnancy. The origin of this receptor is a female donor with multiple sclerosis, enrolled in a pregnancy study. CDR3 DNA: TGTGCCAGCAGTTTGATGCGGGAATCCTACAATGAGCAGTTCTTC. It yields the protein CASSLMRESYNEQFF.